The TCR beta chain under discussion was sequenced for a study of T cell responses to AZD1222 COVID-19 vaccine. Turning to the study itself: Second-dose schedules of about 4 or about 12 weeks were combined.

TCRdb's table, derived via immunoSEQ multiplex PCR, lists solely in-frame clones and lacks some. This sample yields 70,000 to 90,000 clones, of which more than 70% are seen a single time; roughly 8.7% belongs to the top ten. With respect to this clone: What it binds is not known.

Findings and caveats of the study: At baseline, just a handful of AZD1222 recipients tested seropositive.

J lost 0 bases, V lost 3 bases, and 8 bases had no gene match. The CDR3 sequence is 17 residues long. Per germline, CDR1 KGHDR and CDR2 SFDVKD. Source: peripheral blood, taken on day 0 of AZD1222 vaccination. This receptor was identified in an adult in good health. V and J are TRBV24-1 and TRBJ2-3, with 7 bases identical to TRBD2. The CDR3 reads CATSDLNSGSSTDTQYF. CDR3 sequence (DNA): TGTGCCACCAGTGATCTAAATAGCGGGTCTAGCACAGATACGCAGTATTTT.